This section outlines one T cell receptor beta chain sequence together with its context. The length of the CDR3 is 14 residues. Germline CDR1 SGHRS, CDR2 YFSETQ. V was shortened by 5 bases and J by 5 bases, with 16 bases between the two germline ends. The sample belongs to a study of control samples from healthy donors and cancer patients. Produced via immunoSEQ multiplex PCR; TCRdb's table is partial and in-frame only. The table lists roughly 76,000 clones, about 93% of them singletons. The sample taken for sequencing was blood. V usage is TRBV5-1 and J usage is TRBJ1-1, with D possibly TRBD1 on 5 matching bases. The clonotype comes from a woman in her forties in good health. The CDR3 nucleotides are TGCGCCAGCAGGGCGTTTGGGGGGGGGACTGAAGCTTTCTTT. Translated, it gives CASRAFGGGTEAFF.